This T cell receptor (beta chain) was obtained from a study of T cell repertoires in cytomegalovirus infection. Across the whole study: CMV infection and matching HLA type were both indicated by public TCR beta signatures. Points from the study as a whole: Summed frequency of shared TCR beta families picked out CMV carriers who also had the relevant HLA. Clonotype analysis showed dominance of the ex vivo response by HLA-C-restricted CMV-specific TCR beta clonotypes.

This clonotype appeared many times. Its antigen is undetermined. Sequence at one end of the junction differs from germline and may be a read error. The CDR3 runs 13 residues. From germline, CDR1 is SGHTA and CDR2 FQGNSA. TCRdb reprocessed the reads with MiXCR, giving one entry per CDR3 protein. This table holds 250,000 or so distinct CDR3 sequences, roughly 10% found once. The origin of this receptor is a human donor in good health (CMV status not recorded). Some clones in this sample may be carry-over from other donors' samples. The sequenced material came from PBMCs. The V call is TRBV7-2, the J call TRBJ2-1, with TRBD2 identical over 9 bases. The CDR3: CASSLAGLANGYF. The CDR3 nucleotides read TGTGCCAGCAGCTTAGCAGGACTAGCGAATGGTTACTTC.